The 21 T cell receptor beta chains below were found in one sample sequenced in a study of CD8+ T cells in alopecia areata. RNA extraction and reverse transcription yielded cDNA as sequencing template. Clones were sequenced by immunoSEQ multiplex PCR, and TCRdb holds only the in-frame ones, with some missing. The table records over 200,000 clones, about 53% of them present only once. Material: CD4+ T cells sorted from blood, obtained at week 0. Source of these receptors: a human donor with alopecia areata.

This clone was counted only a few times. V gene TRBV7-9 combines with J gene TRBJ2-3, with 8 bases matching TRBD2. Germline V gene sequence: CDR1 SEHNR, CDR2 FQNEAQ (reference sequence). V lost 4 bases, J lost 3 bases, and 15 bases stayed unmatched. CDR3 length: 18 residues. The CDR3 bases are TGTGCCAGCAGCTCGTTACGCCGCGGGGGGCTGCGGACAGATACGCAGTATTTT. This encodes CASSSLRRGGLRTDTQYF.

This clone was seen more than once but under ten times. The chain couples TRBV7-2 to TRBJ1-2; D possibly corresponds to TRBD1 (6 bases). The CDR3 has 12 amino acids. V lost 5 bases, J lost 8 bases, and 12 bases lay in between. CDR1 and CDR2 from the germline V gene are SGHTA and FQGNSA. In DNA form, the CDR3 reads TGTGCCAGCAGCCCCCAGGGGTTAGGCTACACCTTC. Amino acid sequence: CASSPQGLGYTF.

This chain joins TRBV5-1 and TRBJ2-5; 7 bases agree with TRBD2. The CDR3 is 14 amino acids. The V gene end was trimmed by 0 bases and the J gene end by 2 bases; junction bases not matched to a gene: 1. The germline V gene has CDR1 SGHRS and CDR2 YFSETQ. CDR3 sequence (DNA): TGCGCCAGCAGCTTGGCGGGACTACAAGAGACCCAGTACTTC. Amino acid sequence: CASSLAGLQETQYF.

This clone was observed a handful of times. The rearrangement links TRBV5-1 to TRBJ2-7, with TRBD1 matching 7 bases. The V gene end was trimmed by 0 bases and the J gene end by 3 bases; junction bases not matched to a gene: 6. The CDR3 contains 15 residues. The germline V gene encodes CDR1 SGHRS and CDR2 YFSETQ. The CDR3 loop reads CASSLEWAGGYEQYF. CDR3 nucleotide sequence: TGCGCCAGCAGCTTGGAGTGGGCAGGGGGCTACGAGCAGTACTTC. Full variable domain (rest looked up from reference TRBV5-1 and TRBJ2-7): KAGVTQTPRYLIKTRGQQVTLSCSPISGHRSVSWYQQTPGQGLQFLFEYFSETQRNKGNFPGRFSGRQFSNSRSEMNVSTLELGDSALYLCASSLEWAGGYEQYFGPGTRLTVT.

The V call is TRBV10-3, the J call TRBJ2-5; no definite D call. The CDR3 totals 12 residues. CDR1 is ENHRY, CDR2 SYGVKD, per germline. With 2 bases removed from V and 5 bases from J, the gap between germline ends came to 6 bases. CDR3 amino acids: CAISEGVETQYF. In DNA, the CDR3 is TGTGCCATCAGTGAGGGGGTCGAGACCCAGTACTTC.

J is TRBJ2-7 and V is TRBV6-1; the match to TRBD1 covers 8 bases. This CDR3 has 13 amino acids. V was pared by 6 bases and J by 6 bases, with 7 bases of the junction left unmatched. The germline V gene encodes CDR1 MNHNS and CDR2 SASEGT. CDR3 in DNA: TGTGCCAGCAGAGTGGACAGGGTACGCGAGCAGTACTTC. It specifies CASRVDRVREQYF.

The chain couples TRBV5-1 to TRBJ2-2, with TRBD2 matching 8 bases. CDR1 is SGHRS, CDR2 YFSETQ, per germline. This CDR3 is built from 15 residues. With V trimmed by 3 bases and J by 8 bases, 9 bases remained unmatched. This CDR3 reads CASSSGTRSSGELFF. The CDR3 DNA follows: TGCGCCAGCAGCTCCGGGACTAGATCCTCTGGGGAGCTGTTTTTT.

This chain joins TRBV6-1 and TRBJ2-7, with 9 bases that match TRBD1. CDR3 size: 16 residues. Germline V gives CDR1 MNHNS, CDR2 SASEGT. V gave up 3 bases and J gave up 5 bases; unmatched junction bases: 11. For the CDR3, the DNA is TGTGCCAGCAGTGACCCCGGGACAGGGAGGGTACACGAGCAGTACTTC. It translates to CASSDPGTGRVHEQYF.

The chain recombines TRBV2 with TRBJ1-2; possible D gene TRBD1, 5 bases. Trimming stripped 6 bases from V and 4 bases from J, with 18 bases between. The length of the CDR3 is 15 residues. Germline V gene sequence: CDR1 SNHLY, CDR2 FYNNEI. The CDR3 is CASRHKWGSGYGYTF. The CDR3 nucleotides are TGTGCCAGCAGGCATAAATGGGGCAGCGGCTATGGCTACACCTTC.

The genes are TRBV7-8 and TRBJ2-7, with TRBD1 matching 12 bases. The CDR3 runs to 14 residues. The germline gives CDR1 SGHVS, CDR2 FQNEAQ. V lost 5 bases and J lost 7; bases outside the gene matches: 6. DNA of the CDR3: TGTGCCAGCAGCACCCGGGACAGGGGGCGTGAGCAGTACTTC. This sequence encodes CASSTRDRGREQYF. Using reference TRBV7-8 and TRBJ2-7 for the parts outside the CDR3, the full variable domain is GAGVSQSPRYKVAKRGQDVALRCDPISGHVSLFWYQQALGQGPEFLTYFQNEAQLDKSGLPSDRFFAERPEGSVSTLKIQRTQQEDSAVYLCASSTRDRGREQYFGPGTRLTVT.

The chain combines TRBV9 with TRBJ2-1; TRBD1 agrees at 7 bases. CDR3 length equals 12 residues. V lost 0 bases and J lost 11; bases outside the gene matches: 2. Germline loops: CDR1 SGDLS, CDR2 YYNGEE. CDR3 loop: CASSVVTGQQFF. In DNA form, the CDR3 reads TGTGCCAGCAGCGTAGTGACAGGGCAGCAGTTCTTC.

The rearrangement links TRBV2 to TRBJ2-3; tentatively, D is TRBD1 or TRBD2 (6 bases each). V was shortened by 3 bases and J by 1 base, with 8 bases between the two germline ends. From germline, CDR1 is SNHLY and CDR2 FYNNEI. The CDR3 totals 14 residues. CDR3 in DNA: TGTGCCAGCAGTGATCGGGGGCGCACAGATACGCAGTATTTT. It yields the protein CASSDRGRTDTQYF.

The chain has TRBV14 and TRBJ1-6; D is unresolved. CDR3 length: 15 residues. V was cut by 4 bases and J by 8 bases, with 15 bases left in between. From germline, CDR1 is SGHDN and CDR2 FVKESK. For the CDR3, the DNA is TGTGCCAGCAGCCCAGAAAACAAGAATTATTCACCCCTCCACTTT. Protein product: CASSPENKNYSPLHF.

V gene TRBV5-1 combines with J gene TRBJ1-1; D is unresolved. Germline lookup yields CDR1 SGHRS and CDR2 YFSETQ. The CDR3 extends over 14 amino acids. The V end was cut by 3 bases, the J end by 1 base, with 10 bases between. The CDR3 DNA follows: TGCGCCAGCAGCTCGTGGGCCGCGAACACTGAAGCTTTCTTT. Encoded protein: CASSSWAANTEAFF.

The chain combines TRBV7-8 with TRBJ2-2; D uncertain. Trimming removed 1 base at V and 0 bases at J, with 12 bases between. The CDR3 covers 17 residues. Per the germline V gene, CDR1 is SGHVS and CDR2 is FQNEAQ. As DNA, the CDR3 is TGTGCCAGCAGCTTAGATAACGCGGACGCGAACACCGGGGAGCTGTTTTTT. It encodes CASSLDNADANTGELFF.

As for this clone: At the DNA level, this CDR3 is encoded by other sequences in the same sample as well. This rearrangement joins TRBV29-1 to TRBJ1-1; D remains unclear. The CDR3 spans 13 residues. CDR1 and CDR2 (germline): SQVTM, ANQGSEA. V lost 5 bases and J lost 0, with 10 bases in between. CDR3 nucleotides: TGCAGCGTTCGAGGCCGAATGAACACTGAAGCTTTCTTT. Translating gives CSVRGRMNTEAFF. Supplemented by reference TRBV29-1 and TRBJ1-1, the full variable domain reads SAVISQKPSRDICQRGTSLTIQCQVDSQVTMMFWYRQQPGQSLTLIATANQGSEATYESGFVIDKFPISRPNLTFSTLTVSNMSPEDSSIYLCSVRGRMNTEAFFGQGTRLTVV.

The sample holds a few counts of this clone. This sample also contains other DNA sequences that code for the same CDR3. The chain links TRBV29-1 to TRBJ2-4; 8 nucleotides align to TRBD1. The CDR3 runs 12 residues. Trimming removed 5 bases from V and 4 bases from J; junction bases left unmatched: 1. From germline, CDR1 is SQVTM and CDR2 ANQGSEA. CDR3: CSVQGAKNIQYF. CDR3 DNA: TGCAGCGTTCAGGGGGCGAAAAACATTCAGTACTTC.

This sequence joins TRBV5-1 and TRBJ2-7, with 7 bases lining up with TRBD1. The germline V gene encodes CDR1 SGHRS and CDR2 YFSETQ. Trimming cost V 0 bases and J 3 bases; bases outside gene matches: 6. This CDR3 is 15 amino acids long. The CDR3, as DNA: TGCGCCAGCAGCTTGGATGGACAGGCTAGCTACGAGCAGTACTTC. Its translation: CASSLDGQASYEQYF.

The sample holds one count of this clone. CDR3 amino acids: CSVSKGLTYEQYF. For the CDR3, the DNA is TGCAGCGTTTCAAAGGGGTTAACCTACGAGCAGTACTTC. The chain carries TRBV29-1 and TRBJ2-7; D perhaps matches TRBD1 (5 bases). CDR3 length equals 13 residues. V lost 5 bases, J lost 2 bases, and 13 bases lay in between. The germline gives CDR1 SQVTM, CDR2 ANQGSEA.

The CDR3 reads CASSWDGTAEGTQYF. The DNA of the CDR3 is TGTGCCAGCAGCTGGGACGGAACCGCTGAGGGGACCCAGTACTTC. This chain uses TRBV7-9 with TRBJ2-5; D is possibly TRBD1 or TRBD2 (5 bases each). Germline V gene lookup returns CDR1 SEHNR and CDR2 FQNEAQ (reference sequence). Trimming pared 4 bases from V and 7 bases from J, leaving 19 bases between. The CDR3 contains 15 residues.

The chain carries TRBV23-1 and TRBJ2-3; 7 bases agree with TRBD1. TRBV23-1 is an ORF, and what it does is uncertain. CDR3 length equals 17 residues. The ends lost 5 bases at V and 5 bases at J; junction bases unmatched: 16. The CDR3 DNA is TGCGCCAGCAGTGAGCATGCTCGGGACAGCGTTCAAGATACGCAGTATTTT. This encodes CASSEHARDSVQDTQYF.